This T cell receptor (beta chain) was identified during a study of T cell responses to AZD1222 COVID-19 vaccine. Study-wide points: Two doses of AZD1222 preceded a rise in Spike-specific TCR breadth and depth. Scientists sampled the repertoires only once the peak T cell response had passed. Close to half of all spike-specific TCRs reportedly target regions of the variants that are unmutated. Baseline antibody screening turned up just a handful of seropositive AZD1222 recipients.

For this clone: Its cognate antigen is unknown.

Sequencing was performed with immunoSEQ multiplex PCR; in TCRdb, only in-frame clones are kept and a portion is missing. The table includes about 120,000 clones, around 87% detected once. Trimming left V 2 bases short and J 11 bases short, with 13 bases between. Germline-derived CDR1 and CDR2 are SGHDT and YYEEEE. This CDR3 is built from 12 residues. The sequenced sample was peripheral blood, obtained on day 0 of AZD1222 vaccination. The receptor was derived from an adult in good health. The rearrangement uses TRBV5-6 and TRBJ1-1; D gene ambiguous. As DNA, the CDR3 is TGTGCCAGCAGCTTTTCGAGGGTGGGCGCTTTCTTT. It translates to CASSFSRVGAFF.